This TCR beta chain was identified in a study of blood T cell repertoires in COVID-19. Across the whole study: Donors in the United States, Italy and Spain gave samples during acute or convalescent COVID-19. From T cells, B-cell-depleted T cells, or PBMCs came the material, which was cDNA or gDNA.

Germline V gene sequence: CDR1 MNHEY, CDR2 SVGAGI. This CDR3 region has 13 residues. Unmatched junction bases numbered 4, after V lost 0 bases and J lost 14 bases. In the original analysis: Reference gene primer amplification in the assay estimated nucleated cell counts. Data came from immunoSEQ multiplex PCR; TCRdb stores just in-frame clones and leaves some out. V and J calls and clone size are as listed in that table; D and trimming were resolved from the DNA. This table has roughly 220,000 clones, 86% appearing once. Material: peripheral blood. The chain is built from TRBV6-5 and TRBJ1-4; 9 bases fit TRBD1. The receptor's source is an elderly man with acute or convalescent COVID-19. CDR3 in amino acids: CASSYSRTGALFF. The CDR3 region has the DNA TGTGCCAGCAGTTACTCCAGGACAGGGGCGCTGTTTTTT.